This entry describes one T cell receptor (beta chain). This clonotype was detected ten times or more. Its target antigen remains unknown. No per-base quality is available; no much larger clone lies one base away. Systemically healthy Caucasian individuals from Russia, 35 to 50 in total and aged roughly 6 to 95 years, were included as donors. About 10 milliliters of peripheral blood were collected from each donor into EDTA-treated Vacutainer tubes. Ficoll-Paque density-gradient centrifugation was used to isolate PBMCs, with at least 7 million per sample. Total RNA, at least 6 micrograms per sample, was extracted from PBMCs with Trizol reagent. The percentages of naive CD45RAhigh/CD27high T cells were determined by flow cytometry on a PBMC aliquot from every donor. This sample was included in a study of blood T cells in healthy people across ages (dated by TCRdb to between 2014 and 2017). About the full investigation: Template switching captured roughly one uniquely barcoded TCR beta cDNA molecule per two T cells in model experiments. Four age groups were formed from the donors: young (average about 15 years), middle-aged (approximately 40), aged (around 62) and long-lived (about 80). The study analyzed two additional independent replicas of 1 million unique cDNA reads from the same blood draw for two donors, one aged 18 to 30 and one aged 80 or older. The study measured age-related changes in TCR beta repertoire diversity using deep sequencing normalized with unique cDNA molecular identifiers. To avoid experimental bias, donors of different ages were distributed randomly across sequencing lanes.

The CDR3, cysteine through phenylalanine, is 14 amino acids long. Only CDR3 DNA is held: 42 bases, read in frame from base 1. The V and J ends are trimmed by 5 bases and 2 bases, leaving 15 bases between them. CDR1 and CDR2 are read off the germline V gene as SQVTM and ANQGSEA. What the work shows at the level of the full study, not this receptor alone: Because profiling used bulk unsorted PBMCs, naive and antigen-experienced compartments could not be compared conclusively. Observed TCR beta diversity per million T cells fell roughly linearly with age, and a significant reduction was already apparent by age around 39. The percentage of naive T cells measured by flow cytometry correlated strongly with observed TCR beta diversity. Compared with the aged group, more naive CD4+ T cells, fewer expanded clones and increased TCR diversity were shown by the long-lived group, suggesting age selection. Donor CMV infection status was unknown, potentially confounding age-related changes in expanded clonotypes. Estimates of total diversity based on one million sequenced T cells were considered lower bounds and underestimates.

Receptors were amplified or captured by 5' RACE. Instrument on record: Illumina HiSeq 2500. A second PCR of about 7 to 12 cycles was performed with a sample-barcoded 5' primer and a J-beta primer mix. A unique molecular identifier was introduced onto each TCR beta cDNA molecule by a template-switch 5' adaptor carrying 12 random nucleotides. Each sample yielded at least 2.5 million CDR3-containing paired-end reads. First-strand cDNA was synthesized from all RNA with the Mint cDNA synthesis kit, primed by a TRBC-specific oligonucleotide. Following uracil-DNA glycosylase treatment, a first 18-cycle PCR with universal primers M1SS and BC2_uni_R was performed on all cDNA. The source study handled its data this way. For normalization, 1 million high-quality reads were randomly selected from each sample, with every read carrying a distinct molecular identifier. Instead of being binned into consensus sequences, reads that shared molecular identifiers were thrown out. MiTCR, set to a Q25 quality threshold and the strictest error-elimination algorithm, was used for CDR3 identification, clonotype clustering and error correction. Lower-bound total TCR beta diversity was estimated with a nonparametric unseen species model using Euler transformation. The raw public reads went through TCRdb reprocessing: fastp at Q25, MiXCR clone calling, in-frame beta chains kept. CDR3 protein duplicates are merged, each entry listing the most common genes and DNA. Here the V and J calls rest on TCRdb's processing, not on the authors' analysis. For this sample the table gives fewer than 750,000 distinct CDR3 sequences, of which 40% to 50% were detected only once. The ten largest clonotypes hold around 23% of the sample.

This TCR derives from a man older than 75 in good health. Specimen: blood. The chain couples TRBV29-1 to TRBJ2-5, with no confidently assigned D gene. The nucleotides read TGCAGCGTTAGGTCCCCCGTGGAACAAGAGACCCAGTACTTC. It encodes CSVRSPVEQETQYF.